This T cell receptor (beta chain) emerged from a study of blood T cell repertoires in COVID-19. In the original processing: Nucleated cell counts were estimated from reference gene primer amplification. Using immunoSEQ multiplex PCR, the repertoire was profiled, and TCRdb retains in-frame clones only, with some absent. D and trimming come from the DNA, and the V and J calls and clone size come from that table. This sample has under 200,000 clones; about four fifths occur once, and the top ten carry roughly 8%. V lost 4 bases, J lost 0 bases, and 7 bases lay in between. Germline CDR1 and CDR2: LNHDA and SQIVND (reference sequence). The CDR3 consists of 14 residues.

What was sequenced was peripheral blood. This clonotype was obtained from a woman in her sixties with COVID-19, enrolled during active disease. The rearrangement uses TRBV19 and TRBJ1-3; D is unresolved. CDR3 region: CASSTGVSGNTIYF. The CDR3 DNA is TGTGCCAGTAGTACCGGGGTCTCTGGAAACACCATATATTTT.